These 11 T cell receptor beta chains came from one sample sequenced in a study of a mutant IDH1 vaccine in newly diagnosed glioma. These receptors' antigens are unknown. Time point: week 5, during vaccination. Vaccination used 300 ug of mutant IDH1 20-mer peptide per dose, with topical imiquimod. Assay used: immunoSEQ multiplex PCR; TCRdb lists only in-frame clones, some missing. The table has roughly 54,000 clones, about 81% seen once. Material: PBMCs, obtained from a glioma patient whose treatment included an IDH1 peptide vaccine. All receptors derive from a man aged 30 to 45 with glioma.

The chain couples TRBV19 to TRBJ1-2; D possibly corresponds to TRBD1 (6 bases). V was shortened by 3 bases and J by 4 bases, with 21 bases between the two germline ends. The CDR3 totals 17 residues. Per the germline V gene, CDR1 is LNHDA and CDR2 is SQIVND (reference sequence). CDR3: CASSMGPRDTWFYGYTF. The CDR3 DNA is TGTGCCAGTAGTATGGGCCCTCGGGACACCTGGTTCTATGGCTACACCTTC.

This chain's CDR3 is CSVPGGTNYGYTF. The CDR3 DNA sequence: TGCAGCGTCCCCGGGGGGACTAACTATGGCTACACCTTC. The chain couples TRBV29-1 to TRBJ1-2; the D gene is possibly TRBD1 (5 bases). V was pared by 6 bases and J by 0 bases, with 11 bases between. Germline lookup yields CDR1 SQVTM and CDR2 ANQGSEA. This CDR3 comprises 13 residues.

The V call is TRBV6-5, the J call TRBJ1-5, with 7 bases aligning to TRBD1. Germline lookup yields CDR1 MNHEY and CDR2 SVGAGI. CDR3 size: 15 residues. V gave up 6 bases and J gave up 3 bases; unmatched junction bases: 8. CDR3: CASSRGTANNQPQHF. CDR3 sequence (DNA): TGTGCCAGCAGCAGGGGGACAGCTAACAATCAGCCCCAGCATTTT.

The rearrangement links TRBV6-6 to TRBJ1-2; D is perhaps TRBD1 (6 bases). Trimming pared 2 bases from V and 3 bases from J, leaving 13 bases between. The CDR3 runs to 15 residues. Germline V gene data show CDR1 as MNHNY and CDR2 as SVGAGI (reference sequence). The CDR3: CASSYRAGAYYGYTF. For the CDR3, the DNA is TGTGCCAGCAGTTACAGGGCAGGGGCGTACTATGGCTACACCTTC.

V gene TRBV4-2 combines with J gene TRBJ2-1; tentative D call: TRBD2 (6 bases). Trimming left V 7 bases short and J 0 bases short, with 16 bases between. This CDR3 comprises 16 residues. Germline CDR1 reads LGHNA; CDR2 reads YNFKEQ. The CDR3 reads CASTPGGASSYNEQFF. The CDR3 DNA sequence: TGTGCCAGCACCCCAGGCGGGGCCAGCTCCTACAATGAGCAGTTCTTC.

The chain uses TRBV5-1 and TRBJ2-5, with 8 positions matching TRBD1. Losses at the gene ends were 0 bases for V and 5 bases for J; bases not matched to a gene: 3. The CDR3 runs to 14 residues. The germline V gene has CDR1 SGHRS and CDR2 YFSETQ. The CDR3 loop is CASSLATGGETQYF. Here the CDR3 DNA reads TGCGCCAGCAGCTTGGCCACAGGGGGGGAGACCCAGTACTTC.

The V gene is TRBV5-6, the J gene TRBJ1-6, with TRBD1 matching over 7 bases. The germline V gene has CDR1 SGHDT and CDR2 YYEEEE. The CDR3 consists of 15 residues. V dropped 2 bases and J dropped 7; count of bases not matched to a gene: 6. CDR3 protein: CASSLIQGNNSPLHF. CDR3 DNA sequence: TGTGCCAGCAGCTTAATACAGGGGAACAATTCACCCCTCCACTTT.

The genes are TRBV18 and TRBJ2-5; tentative D call: TRBD1 (6 bases). V dropped 0 bases and J dropped 3 bases, with 11 bases sitting between them. There are 15 residues in the CDR3. Germline V gives CDR1 KGHSH, CDR2 LQKENI. CDR3: CASSPPGAGKETQYF. The CDR3 DNA sequence: TGTGCCAGCTCACCACCGGGGGCAGGGAAAGAGACCCAGTACTTC.

The chain joins TRBV6-1 to TRBJ2-1; D not certain. The CDR3 consists of 15 residues. Trimming removed 3 bases at V and 2 bases at J, with 11 bases between. Looked up from germline, CDR1 is MNHNS and CDR2 is SASEGT. CDR3 coding DNA: TGTGCCAGCAGTGAGTACCTACAAACCTACAATGAGCAGTTCTTC. Its translation is CASSEYLQTYNEQFF.

A single count supports this clone. This rearrangement joins TRBV2 to TRBJ1-6; D not certain. This CDR3 spans 15 amino acids. Per germline, CDR1 SNHLY and CDR2 FYNNEI. The V gene lost 4 bases and the J gene lost 10 bases, with 17 bases spanning the gap. The CDR3 protein is CASSARYSAISPLHF. CDR3 in DNA: TGTGCCAGCAGTGCCCGGTACAGTGCAATATCACCCCTCCACTTT.

The chain is built from TRBV6-5 and TRBJ1-5, with 7 nucleotides matching TRBD1. In germline, CDR1 is MNHEY, CDR2 SVGAGI. V was pared by 6 bases and J by 0 bases, with 5 bases of the junction left unmatched. The CDR3 totals 15 residues. The CDR3 here is CASRPDRYSNQPQHF. Written as DNA, the CDR3 is TGTGCCAGCAGACCGGACAGGTATAGCAATCAGCCCCAGCATTTT.